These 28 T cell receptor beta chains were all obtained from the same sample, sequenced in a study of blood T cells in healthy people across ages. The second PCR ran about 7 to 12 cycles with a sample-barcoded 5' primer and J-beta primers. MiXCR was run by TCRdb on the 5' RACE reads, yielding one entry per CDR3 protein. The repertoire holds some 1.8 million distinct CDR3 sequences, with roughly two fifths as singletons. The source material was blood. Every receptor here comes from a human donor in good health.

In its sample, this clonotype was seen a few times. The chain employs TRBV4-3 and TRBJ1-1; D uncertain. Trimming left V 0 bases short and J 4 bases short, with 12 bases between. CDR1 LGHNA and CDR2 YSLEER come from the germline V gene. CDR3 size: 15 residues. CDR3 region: CASSQDRNLGTEAFF. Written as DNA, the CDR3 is TGCGCCAGCAGCCAAGATAGGAACTTGGGCACTGAAGCTTTCTTT.

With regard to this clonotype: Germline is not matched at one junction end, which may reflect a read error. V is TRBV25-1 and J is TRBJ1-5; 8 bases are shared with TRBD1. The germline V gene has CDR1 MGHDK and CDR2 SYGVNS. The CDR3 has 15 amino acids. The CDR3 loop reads CAGSSDRVTDQPQHF. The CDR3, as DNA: TGTGCCGGCAGCTCGGACAGGGTGACAGATCAGCCCCAGCATTTT.

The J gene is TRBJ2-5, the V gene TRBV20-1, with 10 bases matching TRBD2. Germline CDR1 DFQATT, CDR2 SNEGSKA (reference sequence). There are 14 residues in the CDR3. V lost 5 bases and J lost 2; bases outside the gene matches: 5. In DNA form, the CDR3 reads TGCAGTGCTCCTCCGGGACTAGCGCAAGAGACCCAGTACTTC. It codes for CSAPPGLAQETQYF.

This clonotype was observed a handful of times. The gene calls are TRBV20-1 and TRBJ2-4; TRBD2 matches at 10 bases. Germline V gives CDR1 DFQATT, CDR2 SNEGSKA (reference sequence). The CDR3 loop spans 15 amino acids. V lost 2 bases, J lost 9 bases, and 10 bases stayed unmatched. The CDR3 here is CSARPLAGLVFIQYF. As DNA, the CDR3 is TGCAGTGCTAGACCACTAGCGGGGCTTGTGTTCATTCAGTACTTC.

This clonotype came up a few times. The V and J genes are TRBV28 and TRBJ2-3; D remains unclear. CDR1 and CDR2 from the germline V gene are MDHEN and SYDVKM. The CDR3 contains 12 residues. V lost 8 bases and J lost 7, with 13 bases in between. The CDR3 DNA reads TGTGCCAGCGTCTCCGGGCCTTATACGCAGTATTTT. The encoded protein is CASVSGPYTQYF.

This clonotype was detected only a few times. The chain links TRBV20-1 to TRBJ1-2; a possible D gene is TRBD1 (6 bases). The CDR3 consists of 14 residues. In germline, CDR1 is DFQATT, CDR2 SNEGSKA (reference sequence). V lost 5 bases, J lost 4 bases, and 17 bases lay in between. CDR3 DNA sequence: TGCAGTGCTGTACACAGGGCTTCTATCTATGGCTACACCTTC. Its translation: CSAVHRASIYGYTF.

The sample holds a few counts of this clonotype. This CDR3 is CSARELLADSAPSDTQYF. The CDR3 DNA sequence: TGCAGTGCTAGAGAACTCCTAGCCGACAGTGCTCCCTCGGATACGCAGTATTTT. The chain uses TRBV20-1 and TRBJ2-3; D possibly matches TRBD1 or TRBD2 (5 bases each). This CDR3 spans 18 amino acids. Trimming stripped 0 bases from V and 6 bases from J, with 25 bases between. The germline V gene encodes CDR1 DFQATT and CDR2 SNEGSKA (reference sequence).

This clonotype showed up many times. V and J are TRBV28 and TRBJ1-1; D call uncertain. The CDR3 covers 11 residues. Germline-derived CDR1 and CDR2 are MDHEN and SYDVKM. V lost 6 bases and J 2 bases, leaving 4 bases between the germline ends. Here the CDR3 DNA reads TGTGCCAGCAGACGAAACACTGAAGCTTTCTTT. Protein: CASRRNTEAFF.

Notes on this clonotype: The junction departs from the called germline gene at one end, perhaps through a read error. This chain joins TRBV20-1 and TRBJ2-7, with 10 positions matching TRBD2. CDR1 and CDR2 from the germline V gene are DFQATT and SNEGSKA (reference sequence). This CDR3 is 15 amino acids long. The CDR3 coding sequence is TGCAGTGCTAGTTTTGGGACTAGCGTTGCCTACGGGCAGTACTTC. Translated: CSASFGTSVAYGQYF.

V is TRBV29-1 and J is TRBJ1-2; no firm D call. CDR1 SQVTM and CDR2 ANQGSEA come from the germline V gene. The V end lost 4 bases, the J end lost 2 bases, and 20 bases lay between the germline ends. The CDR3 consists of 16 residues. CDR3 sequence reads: CSVVRGFTTTNYGYTF. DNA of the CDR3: TGCAGCGTTGTTCGTGGTTTCACGACTACCAACTATGGCTACACCTTC.

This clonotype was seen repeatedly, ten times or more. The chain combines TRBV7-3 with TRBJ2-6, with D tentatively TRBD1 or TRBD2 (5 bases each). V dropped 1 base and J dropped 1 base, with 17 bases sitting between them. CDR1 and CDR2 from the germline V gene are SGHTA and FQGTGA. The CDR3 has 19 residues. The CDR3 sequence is CASSLRPLRGSSGANVLTF. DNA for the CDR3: TGTGCCAGCAGCTTAAGACCGCTGAGGGGCTCATCTGGGGCCAACGTCCTGACTTTC.

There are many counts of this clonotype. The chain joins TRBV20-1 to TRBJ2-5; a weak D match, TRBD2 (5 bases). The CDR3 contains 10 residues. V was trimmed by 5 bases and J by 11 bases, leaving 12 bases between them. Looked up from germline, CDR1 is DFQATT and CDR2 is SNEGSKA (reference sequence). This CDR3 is CSASSLEQYF. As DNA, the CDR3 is TGCAGTGCTTCTAGCTTAGAGCAGTACTTC.

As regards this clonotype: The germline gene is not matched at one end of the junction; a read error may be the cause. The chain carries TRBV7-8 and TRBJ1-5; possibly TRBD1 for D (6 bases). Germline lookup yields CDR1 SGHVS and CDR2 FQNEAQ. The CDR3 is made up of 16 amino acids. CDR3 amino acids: CASSHWDNKLDQSQHF. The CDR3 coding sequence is TGTGCCAGCAGCCATTGGGACAATAAGTTGGATCAGTCCCAGCATTTT.

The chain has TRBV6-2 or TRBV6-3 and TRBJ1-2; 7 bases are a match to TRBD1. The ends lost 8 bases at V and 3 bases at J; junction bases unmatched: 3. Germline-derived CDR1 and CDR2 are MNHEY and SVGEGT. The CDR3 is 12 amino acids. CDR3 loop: CASGQAYYGYTF. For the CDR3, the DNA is TGTGCCAGCGGACAGGCCTACTATGGCTACACCTTC.

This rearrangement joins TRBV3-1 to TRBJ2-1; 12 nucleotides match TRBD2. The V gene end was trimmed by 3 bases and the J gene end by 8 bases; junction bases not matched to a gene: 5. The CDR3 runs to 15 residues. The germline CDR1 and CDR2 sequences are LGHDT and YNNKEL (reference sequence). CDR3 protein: CASSQTSGGGYEQFF. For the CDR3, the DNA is TGTGCCAGCAGCCAGACTAGCGGGGGTGGGTATGAGCAGTTCTTC.

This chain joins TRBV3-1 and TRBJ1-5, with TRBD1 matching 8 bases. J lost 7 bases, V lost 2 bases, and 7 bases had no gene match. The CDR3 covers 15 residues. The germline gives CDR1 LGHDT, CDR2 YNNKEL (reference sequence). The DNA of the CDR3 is TGTGCCAGCAGCCAAACGACAGGGGAAGGACAGCCCCAGCATTTT. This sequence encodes CASSQTTGEGQPQHF.

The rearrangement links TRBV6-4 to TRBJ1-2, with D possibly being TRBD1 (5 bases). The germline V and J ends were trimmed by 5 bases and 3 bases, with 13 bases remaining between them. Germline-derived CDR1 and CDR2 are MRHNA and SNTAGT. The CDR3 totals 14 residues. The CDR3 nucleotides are TGTGCCAGCAGTCCCAGCGGGGCTTACTATGGCTACACCTTC. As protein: CASSPSGAYYGYTF.

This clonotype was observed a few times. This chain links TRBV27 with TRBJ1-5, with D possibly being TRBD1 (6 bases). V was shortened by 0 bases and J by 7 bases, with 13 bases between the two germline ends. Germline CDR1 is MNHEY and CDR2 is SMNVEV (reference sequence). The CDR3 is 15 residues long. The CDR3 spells CASSLSSGGGQPQHF. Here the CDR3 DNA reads TGTGCCAGCAGTTTATCATCTGGGGGCGGGCAGCCCCAGCATTTT.

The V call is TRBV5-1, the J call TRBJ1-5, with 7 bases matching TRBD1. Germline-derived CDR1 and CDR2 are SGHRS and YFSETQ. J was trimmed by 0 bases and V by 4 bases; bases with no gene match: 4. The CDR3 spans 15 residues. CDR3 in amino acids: CASSQGDDSNQPQHF. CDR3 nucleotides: TGCGCCAGCAGCCAGGGGGATGATAGCAATCAGCCCCAGCATTTT.

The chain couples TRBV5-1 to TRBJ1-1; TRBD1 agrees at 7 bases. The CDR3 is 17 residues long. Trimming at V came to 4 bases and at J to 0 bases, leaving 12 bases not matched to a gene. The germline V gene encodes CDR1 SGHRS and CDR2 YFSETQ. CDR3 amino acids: CASSRLPLTGMNTEAFF. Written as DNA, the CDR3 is TGCGCCAGCAGCCGACTCCCCCTGACAGGGATGAACACTGAAGCTTTCTTT.

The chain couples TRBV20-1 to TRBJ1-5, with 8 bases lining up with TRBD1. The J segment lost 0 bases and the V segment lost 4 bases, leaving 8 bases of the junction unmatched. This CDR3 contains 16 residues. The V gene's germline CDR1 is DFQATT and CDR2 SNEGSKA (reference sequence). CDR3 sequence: CSATGQALYSNQPQHF. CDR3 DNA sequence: TGCAGTGCTACGGGACAGGCGCTTTATAGCAATCAGCCCCAGCATTTT.

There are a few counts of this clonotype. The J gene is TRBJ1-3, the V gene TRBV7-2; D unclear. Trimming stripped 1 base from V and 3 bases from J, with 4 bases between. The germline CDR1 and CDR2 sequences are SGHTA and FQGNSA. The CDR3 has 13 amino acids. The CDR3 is CASSLVGGNTIYF. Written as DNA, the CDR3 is TGTGCCAGCAGCTTAGTCGGTGGAAACACCATATATTTT. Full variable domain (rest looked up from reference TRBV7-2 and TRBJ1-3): GAGVSQSPSNKVTEKGKDVELRCDPISGHTALYWYRQSLGQGLEFLIYFQGNSAPDKSGLPSDRFSAERTGGSVSTLTIQRTQQEDSAVYLCASSLVGGNTIYFGEGSWLTVV.

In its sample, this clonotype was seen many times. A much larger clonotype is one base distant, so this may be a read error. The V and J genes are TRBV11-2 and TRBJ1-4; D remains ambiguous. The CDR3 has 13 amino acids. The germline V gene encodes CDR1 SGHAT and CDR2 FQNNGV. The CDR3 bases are TGTGCCAGCAGTAAGGACGTTAATGAAAAACGGTTTTTT. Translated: CASSKDVNEKRFF.

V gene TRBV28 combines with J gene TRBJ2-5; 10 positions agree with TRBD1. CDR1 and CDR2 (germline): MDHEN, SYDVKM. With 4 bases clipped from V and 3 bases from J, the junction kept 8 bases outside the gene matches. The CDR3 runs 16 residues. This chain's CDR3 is CASSYPGQGLEETQYF. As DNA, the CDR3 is TGTGCCAGCAGTTATCCGGGACAGGGGTTGGAAGAGACCCAGTACTTC.

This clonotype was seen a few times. Here the CDR3 reads CSAGGAGESIDEQYF. In nucleotides, the CDR3 is TGCAGTGCTGGGGGGGCCGGGGAAAGTATTGACGAGCAGTACTTC. The chain combines TRBV20-1 with TRBJ2-5; possible D gene TRBD2, 7 bases. Matching the DNA end better, TRBJ2-7 makes the J call doubtful. The germline gives CDR1 DFQATT, CDR2 SNEGSKA (reference sequence). CDR3 length: 15 amino acids.

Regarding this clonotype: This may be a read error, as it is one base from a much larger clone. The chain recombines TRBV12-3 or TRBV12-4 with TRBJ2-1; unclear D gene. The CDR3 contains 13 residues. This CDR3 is CTSSLSDGNEQFF. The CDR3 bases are TGTACCAGCAGCCTCTCCGATGGTAATGAGCAGTTCTTC.

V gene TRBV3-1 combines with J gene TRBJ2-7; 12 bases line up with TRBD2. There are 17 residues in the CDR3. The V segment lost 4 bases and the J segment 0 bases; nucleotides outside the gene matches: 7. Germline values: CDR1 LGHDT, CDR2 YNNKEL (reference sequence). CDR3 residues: CASSRTSGGTSSYEQYF. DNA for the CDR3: TGTGCCAGCAGCCGAACTAGCGGGGGGACCAGCTCCTACGAGCAGTACTTC.

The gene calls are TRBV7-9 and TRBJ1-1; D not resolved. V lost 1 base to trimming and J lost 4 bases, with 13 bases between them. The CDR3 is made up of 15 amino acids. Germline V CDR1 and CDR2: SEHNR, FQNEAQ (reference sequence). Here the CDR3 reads CASSLEPGVGTEAFF. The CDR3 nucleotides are TGTGCCAGCAGCTTAGAGCCGGGAGTGGGCACTGAAGCTTTCTTT.